The subject of this entry is one T cell receptor beta chain. The ends were cut back, 5 bases at V and 4 bases at J, with 11 bases in the middle. Germline V gene lookup returns CDR1 MNHEY and CDR2 SMNVEV (reference sequence). The CDR3 loop spans 13 amino acids. These data originate in a study of blood T cell repertoires in COVID-19. TCRdb keeps only in-frame clones here, not all; method: immunoSEQ multiplex PCR. The repertoire has 24,000 or so clones, roughly 87% of them found once; the top ten carry about 13%. The sequence was obtained from a human donor in a cohort sampled during active COVID-19. The donor label of this sample is uncertain. V is TRBV27 and J is TRBJ1-1; D is possibly TRBD1 (5 bases). Sequencing was done on a sample of peripheral blood. The CDR3 region has the DNA TGTGCCAGCAGTCCAGGGTGGTCCACTGAAGCTTTCTTT. Translating gives CASSPGWSTEAFF.